This entry concerns a single T cell receptor beta chain. Method: immunoSEQ multiplex PCR; TCRdb's copy keeps in-frame clones and lacks some. The sample includes around 94,000 clones, more than 75% of them seen just once. The record originates from a study of OX40 agonist ivuxolimab in advanced cancers. Study-level background: Of the patients, three showed partial responses, one with hepatocellular carcinoma and two with cutaneous melanoma.

CDR3 size: 18 residues. The specimen comprised CD4+ or CD8+ T cells sorted from blood, sampled in a trial of the OX40 agonist ivuxolimab. The receptor was isolated from an adult with an advanced solid tumor such as melanoma, head and neck, liver or kidney cancer. The genes are TRBV21-1 and TRBJ2-2; the D call TRBD2 from the table was never checked on the DNA. TRBV21-1 is designated a pseudogene. In DNA, the CDR3 is TGTGCCAGCAGCAAAGCCCGCCGTATTTGGGAGGACACCGGGGAGCTGTTTTTT. Its protein product is CASSKARRIWEDTGELFF.